Each of the 15 T cell receptor beta chains below was sequenced from the same sample in a study of Graves' ophthalmopathy and Graves' hyperthyroidism. The TCR beta CDR3 regions underwent amplification from RNA transcripts. First-round RT-PCR relied on HTBI primers, and a second-round multiplex PCR came next. TCRdb called the multiplex PCR reads again in MiXCR, with one record for every CDR3 protein. The sample contains around 600,000 distinct CDR3 sequences, about 40% of which appear only once. The sample consisted of peripheral blood. These receptors were collected from an adult man with Graves' ophthalmopathy.

This clonotype was picked up many times. This rearrangement joins TRBV19 to TRBJ1-5, with D possibly matching TRBD1 (6 bases). The CDR3 length is 12 residues. From germline, CDR1 is LNHDA and CDR2 SQIVND (reference sequence). Trimming took off 9 bases at V and 2 bases at J, with 8 bases between the two ends. CDR3 in DNA: TGTGCCAGCAGGACAGGCAATCAGCCCCAGCATTTT. Its translation: CASRTGNQPQHF.

J is TRBJ1-3 and V is TRBV7-2, with D tentatively TRBD1 (5 bases). The CDR3 is 16 amino acids. Looked up from germline, CDR1 is SGHTA and CDR2 is FQGNSA. Trimming pared 4 bases from V and 2 bases from J, leaving 15 bases between. CDR3 DNA: TGTGCCAGCAGCTGGAAGGATTGGGGGGCTGGAAACACCATATATTTT. It yields the protein CASSWKDWGAGNTIYF.

This clonotype was seen ten or more times. The V and J genes are TRBV15 and TRBJ1-3, with a weak D call TRBD1 (5 bases). This CDR3 spans 16 amino acids. Germline CDR1 and CDR2: LNHNV and YYDKDF (reference sequence). V dropped 0 bases and J dropped 0 bases, with 9 bases sitting between them. The CDR3 bases are TGTGCCACCAGCAGAGATAACAGGCCCTCTGGAAACACCATATATTTT. Its protein is CATSRDNRPSGNTIYF.

This clonotype has just a few counts. The chain carries TRBV6-4 and TRBJ2-7, with D possibly TRBD2 on 6 matching bases. The germline gives CDR1 MRHNA, CDR2 SNTAGT. This CDR3 region has 13 residues. V lost 6 bases and J lost 0, with 9 bases in between. The CDR3 DNA is TGTGCCAGCAGGCGGGGAAGCTCCTACGAGCAGTACTTC. Protein: CASRRGSSYEQYF.

The rearrangement uses TRBV25-1 and TRBJ2-2, with D possibly called TRBD1 or TRBD2 (7 bases each). Trimming shortened V by 6 bases and J by 10 bases, and 12 bases separated the two germline ends. The CDR3 runs 12 residues. The germline CDR1 and CDR2 sequences are MGHDK and SYGVNS. CDR3 bases: TGTGCCAGCAGCCCAGGGGGGGCGGAGCTGTTTTTT. Encoded protein: CASSPGGAELFF.

This clonotype was recorded many times. The chain employs TRBV10-3 and TRBJ1-6; D is possibly TRBD1 (5 bases). Trimming stripped 6 bases from V and 6 bases from J, with 18 bases between. The CDR3 is made up of 16 amino acids. Germline V gene sequence: CDR1 ENHRY, CDR2 SYGVKD. For the CDR3, the DNA is TGTGCCATCAGGTCAGAAGGACCAGGGAGTAATTCACCCCTCCACTTT. It yields the protein CAIRSEGPGSNSPLHF.

The J gene is TRBJ1-2, the V gene TRBV10-3; 8 nucleotides line up with TRBD1. V trimming: 4 bases; J trimming: 5 bases; junction bases outside the gene matches: 9. The CDR3 consists of 15 residues. Germline CDR1 is ENHRY and CDR2 is SYGVKD. The CDR3 DNA reads TGTGCCATCAGTGGCGGGATCCGACAGGGGTATGGCTACACCTTC. Translation gives CAISGGIRQGYGYTF.

This clonotype was detected a few times. This sequence joins TRBV3-1 and TRBJ1-1; tentatively, D is TRBD1 (5 bases). V lost 3 bases, J lost 3 bases, and 14 bases lay in between. CDR1 and CDR2 from the germline V gene are LGHDT and YNNKEL (reference sequence). The CDR3 contains 15 residues. The DNA for the CDR3 is TGTGCCAGCAGCCAGGGCGGATTGGGGGACACTGAAGCTTTCTTT. It encodes CASSQGGLGDTEAFF.

The table lists this clonotype with many counts. V is TRBV10-3 and J is TRBJ1-5, with a tentative D call TRBD1 (6 bases). CDR1 ENHRY and CDR2 SYGVKD come from the germline V gene. This CDR3 is 14 amino acids long. Trimming removed 10 bases at V and 0 bases at J, with 13 bases between. CDR3 coding DNA: TGTGCCACCGGGGGCACAGTTAGCAATCAGCCCCAGCATTTT. Translating it yields CATGGTVSNQPQHF.

This clonotype was seen more than once but under ten times. This rearrangement joins TRBV10-3 to TRBJ1-2; the D is unclear. Germline V gene lookup returns CDR1 ENHRY and CDR2 SYGVKD. V lost 10 bases to trimming and J lost 1 base, with 19 bases between them. The length of the CDR3 is 15 residues. The CDR3 spells CASSLADGNNYGYTF. The CDR3 DNA is TGTGCCAGCTCACTGGCAGACGGAAATAACTATGGCTACACCTTC.

Ten or more counts support this clonotype. The rearrangement joins TRBV15 to TRBJ2-7, with 11 bases that match TRBD1. Per the germline V gene, CDR1 is LNHNV and CDR2 is YYDKDF (reference sequence). The ends lost 3 bases at V and 5 bases at J; junction bases unmatched: 9. The CDR3 length is 16 residues. The CDR3 loop reads CATSSPGQGANHEQYF. CDR3 sequence (DNA): TGTGCCACCAGCAGTCCTGGACAGGGGGCAAACCACGAGCAGTACTTC.

This clonotype was recorded many times. The chain uses TRBV2 and TRBJ1-1; weak D call: TRBD1 (5 bases). The CDR3 extends over 17 amino acids. V dropped 6 bases and J dropped 5 bases, with 25 bases sitting between them. Germline CDR1 SNHLY, CDR2 FYNNEI. CDR3 coding DNA: TGTGCCAGCAGACGACGGTTAATACGGGCCGAGGGGACTGAAGCTTTCTTT. Translated: CASRRRLIRAEGTEAFF.

The V call is TRBV15, the J call TRBJ1-4, with TRBD1 matching over 9 bases. This CDR3 region has 14 residues. V was pared by 5 bases and J by 6 bases, with 4 bases of the junction left unmatched. From germline, CDR1 is LNHNV and CDR2 YYDKDF (reference sequence). The CDR3 DNA reads TGTGCCACCAGCGGAAGGACAGGGGATGAAAAACTGTTTTTT. Translating gives CATSGRTGDEKLFF. Full variable domain (rest looked up from reference TRBV15 and TRBJ1-4): DAMVIQNPRYQVTQFGKPVTLSCSQTLNHNVMYWYQQKSSQAPKLLFHYYDKDFNNEADTPDNFQSRRPNTSFCFLDIRSPGLGDTAMYLCATSGRTGDEKLFFGSGTQLSVL.

The table lists this clonotype with many counts. This chain uses TRBV5-1 with TRBJ1-2; 7 bases align to TRBD1. Germline values: CDR1 SGHRS, CDR2 YFSETQ. V was pared by 1 base and J by 6 bases, with 6 bases of the junction left unmatched. The length of the CDR3 is 14 residues. For the CDR3, the DNA is TGCGCCAGCAGCTTGTCACAGGGGCGAGATGGCTACACCTTC. This codes for CASSLSQGRDGYTF.

This sequence joins TRBV7-8 and TRBJ2-3; the D gene is possibly TRBD2 (7 bases). The CDR3 has 15 amino acids. Germline V gene data show CDR1 as SGHVS and CDR2 as FQNEAQ. Trimming left V 6 bases short and J 4 bases short, with 17 bases between. The CDR3 DNA reads as TGTGCCAGCAGGGGAGGGGGTTCCAACGCAGATACGCAGTATTTT. This encodes CASRGGGSNADTQYF.